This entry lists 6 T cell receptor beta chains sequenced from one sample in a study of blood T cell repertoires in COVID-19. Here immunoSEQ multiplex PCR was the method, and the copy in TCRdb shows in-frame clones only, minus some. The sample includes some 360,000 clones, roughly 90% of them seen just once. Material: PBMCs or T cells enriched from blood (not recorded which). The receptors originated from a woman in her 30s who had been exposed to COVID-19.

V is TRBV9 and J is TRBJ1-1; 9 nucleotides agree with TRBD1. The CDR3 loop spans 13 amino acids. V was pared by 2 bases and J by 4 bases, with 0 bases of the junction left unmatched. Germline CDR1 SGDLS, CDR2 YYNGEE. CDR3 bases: TGTGCCAGCAGCGTGGGACAGGGCACTGAAGCTTTCTTT. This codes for CASSVGQGTEAFF.

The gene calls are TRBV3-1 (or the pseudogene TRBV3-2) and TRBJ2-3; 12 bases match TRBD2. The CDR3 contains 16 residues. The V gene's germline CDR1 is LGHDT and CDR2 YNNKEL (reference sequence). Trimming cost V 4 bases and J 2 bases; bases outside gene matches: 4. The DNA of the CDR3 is TGTGCCAGCAGCCGCGGACTAGCGGGAATCACAGATACGCAGTATTTT. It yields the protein CASSRGLAGITDTQYF.

The chain's CDR3 is CASSHANTGELFF. The CDR3 region has the DNA TGTGCCAGCAGCCACGCGAACACCGGGGAGCTGTTTTTT. This chain links TRBV14 with TRBJ2-2; D remains ambiguous. With 3 bases removed from V and 0 bases from J, the gap between germline ends came to 2 bases. The CDR3 totals 13 residues. CDR1 and CDR2 from the germline V gene are SGHDN and FVKESK.

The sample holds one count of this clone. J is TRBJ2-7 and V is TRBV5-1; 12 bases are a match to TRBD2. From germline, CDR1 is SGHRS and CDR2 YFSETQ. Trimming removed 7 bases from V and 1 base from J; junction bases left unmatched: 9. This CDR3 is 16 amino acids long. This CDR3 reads CASRGGLAGTSYEQYF. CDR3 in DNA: TGCGCCAGCCGGGGGGGACTAGCGGGTACATCCTACGAGCAGTACTTC.

Written as DNA, the CDR3 is TGTGCCACCAGCCGGGGGGCGGATACTGAAGCTTTCTTT. Its protein product is CATSRGADTEAFF. The chain carries TRBV24-1 and TRBJ1-1, with a tentative D call TRBD1 (6 bases). The ends were cut back, 7 bases at V and 5 bases at J, with 13 bases in the middle. CDR3 size: 13 residues. Germline V CDR1 and CDR2: KGHDR, SFDVKD.

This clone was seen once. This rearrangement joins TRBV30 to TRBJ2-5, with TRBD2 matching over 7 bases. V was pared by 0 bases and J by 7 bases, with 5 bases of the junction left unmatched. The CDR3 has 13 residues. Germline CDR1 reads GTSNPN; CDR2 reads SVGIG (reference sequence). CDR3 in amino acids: CAWSVGGGGTQYF. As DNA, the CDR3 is TGTGCCTGGAGTGTAGGTGGGGGGGGGACCCAGTACTTC.